Here is one TCR beta chain with its context. Clones were read by immunoSEQ multiplex PCR, and TCRdb kept only the in-frame ones, dropping some. The table shows roughly 90,000 clones, with approximately 91% occurring only once. The data derive from a study of T cells in localized non-small cell lung cancer. Germline V gene lookup returns CDR1 SEHNR and CDR2 FQNEAQ (reference sequence). V was cut by 7 bases and J by 7 bases, with 11 bases left in between. The CDR3 is 12 amino acids. The sample here was PBMCs, taken before any cancer treatment. The chain is built from TRBV7-9 and TRBJ2-1, with D possibly TRBD2 on 6 matching bases. The receptor's source is a woman aged 35-75 years with stage II squamous cell lung carcinoma. This chain's CDR3 is CASTKLANEQFF. CDR3 bases: TGTGCCAGCACTAAACTAGCAAATGAGCAGTTCTTC. The full variable domain, completed using reference TRBV7-9 and TRBJ2-1, is DTGVSQNPRHKITKRGQNVTFRCDPISEHNRLYWYRQTLGQGPEFLTYFQNEAQLEKSRLLSDRFSAERPKGSFSTLEIQRTEQGDSAMYLCASTKLANEQFFGPGTRLTVL.